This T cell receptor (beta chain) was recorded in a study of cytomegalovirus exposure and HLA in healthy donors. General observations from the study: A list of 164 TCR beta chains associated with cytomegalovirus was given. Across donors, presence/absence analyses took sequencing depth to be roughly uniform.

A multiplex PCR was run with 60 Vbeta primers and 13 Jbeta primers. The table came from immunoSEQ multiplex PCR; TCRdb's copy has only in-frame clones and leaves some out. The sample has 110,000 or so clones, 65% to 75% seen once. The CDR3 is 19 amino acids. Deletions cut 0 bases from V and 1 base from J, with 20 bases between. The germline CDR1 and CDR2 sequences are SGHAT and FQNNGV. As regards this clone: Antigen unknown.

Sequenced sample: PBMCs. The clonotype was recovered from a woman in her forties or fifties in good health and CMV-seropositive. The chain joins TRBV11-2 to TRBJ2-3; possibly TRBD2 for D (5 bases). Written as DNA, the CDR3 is TGTGCCAGCAGCTTAGAACTAAGGGCAAAGGACGGGGGCACAGATACGCAGTATTTT. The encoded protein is CASSLELRAKDGGTDTQYF. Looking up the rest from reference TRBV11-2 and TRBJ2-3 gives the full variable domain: EAGVAQSPRYKIIEKRQSVAFWCNPISGHATLYWYQQILGQGPKLLIQFQNNGVVDDSQLPKDRFSAERLKGVDSTLKIQPAKLEDSAVYLCASSLELRAKDGGTDTQYFGPGTRLTVL.